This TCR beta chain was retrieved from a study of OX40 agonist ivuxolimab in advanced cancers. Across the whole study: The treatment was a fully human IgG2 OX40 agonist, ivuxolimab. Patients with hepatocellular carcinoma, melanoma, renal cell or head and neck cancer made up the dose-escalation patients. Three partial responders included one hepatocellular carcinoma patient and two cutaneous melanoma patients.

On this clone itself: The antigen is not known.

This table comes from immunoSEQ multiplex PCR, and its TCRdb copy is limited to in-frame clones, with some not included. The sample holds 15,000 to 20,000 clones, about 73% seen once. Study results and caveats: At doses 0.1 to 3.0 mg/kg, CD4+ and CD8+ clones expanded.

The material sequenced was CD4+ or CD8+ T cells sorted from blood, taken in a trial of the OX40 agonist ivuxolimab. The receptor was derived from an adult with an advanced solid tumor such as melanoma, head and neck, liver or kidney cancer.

CDR3 nucleotides: TGTGCCAGCAGTTCAAACAGCTACGAGCAGTACTTC. Protein: CASSSNSYEQYF. This chain links TRBV27 with TRBJ2-7; the D is unclear. CDR3 length: 12 amino acids. CDR1 and CDR2 from the germline V gene are MNHEY and SMNVEV (reference sequence). The V gene lost 4 bases and the J gene lost 3 bases, with 7 bases spanning the gap.